The TCR beta chain described here comes from a study of T cells after yellow fever vaccination (dated by TCRdb to the late 2010s). Regarding the research as a whole: Libraries from fractions with low cell numbers were prepared with the SMART-Seq v4 Ultra Low Input RNA kit. Two healthy male donors, one aged 18 to 30 and one aged 30 to 39 years, were included in the cohort. To follow T-cell clones before and after both primary and booster YFV17D yellow fever vaccination, bulk TCR alpha and beta repertoires underwent longitudinal sequencing. Bulk PBMC replicates and cell subsets were isolated from blood drawn at multiple timepoints before and after both primary and secondary immunization.

Broader findings and caveats from the paper: Computational filtering was needed because FACS-sorted repertoires could contain abundant contaminating clonotypes from the bulk population. The study included only a couple of donors, which limits how far the findings can be generalized. A small share of clonotypes was detected in both CD4 and CD8 compartments, with the overlap likely arising from convergent recombination. The secondary T-cell response was weaker than the primary response but faster, peaking on day 5 instead of day 15. Most clones expanded after primary vaccination (96% of CD4 and around 88% of CD8) were re-detected after the booster, suggesting that broad memory maintenance occurred.

As for this clonotype: Base qualities are not provided; no much larger clone lies one nucleotide away.

TCR cDNA was synthesized by 5'RACE template switching, which introduced a universal primer site and unique molecular identifiers. cDNA synthesis was primed from both the TCR alpha and TCR beta constant segments. Two PCR steps were used to amplify libraries, with sample barcodes and sequencing adapters being added in the second step. Sequencing of libraries was performed on Illumina HiSeq 2500 (2x100 bp) or NovaSeq (2x150 bp). In the source study's methods: MIGEC was used to demultiplex reads and collapse the reads into UMI consensus sequences, and MiXCR was used for V(D)J alignment. Vaccine-responding clonotypes were identified with edgeR using replicate PBMC samples, with FDR below 0.01 and a log2 fold change above 5 up to day 15 being required. Each bulk clonotype was labeled CD4 or CD8 based on which sequenced repertoire, CD4 or CD8, contained the clonotype at higher abundance. Clonotypes enriched at least 10-fold in dextramer-positive over dextramer-negative fractions were defined as NS4B-specific, and CD4-biased clonotypes were excluded. TCRdb reprocessing: public reads trimmed at Q25 with fastp, clones called with MiXCR, in-frame beta chains kept. Each record represents a unique CDR3 protein, reported with the most common genes and DNA among its rows. It is TCRdb's table, rather than the study itself, that gives the V and J calls and clone size. The sample contains approximately 90,000 distinct CDR3 sequences, about an eighth of them found a single time. Clones ranked in the top ten supply 20% to 25% of the sample.

Based on the germline V gene (reference sequence), the CDR1 and CDR2 sequences are MNHEY and SMNVEV. Counted from cysteine to phenylalanine, this CDR3 has 13 amino acids. Only the CDR3 portion is preserved as DNA: 39 bases, with reading frame beginning at the first base. The junction shows trimming of 4 bases on V and 5 bases on J, plus 9 bases between the germline ends. The treatment or condition tag for this specimen amounts to: live attenuated yellow fever vaccine strain. A standard Ficoll-Paque protocol was used to isolate PBMCs from peripheral blood. Epitope-specific CD8 T cells were sorted using a dextramer loaded with the yellow fever NS4B epitope peptide, with anti-CD3 and anti-CD8 staining. RNA was extracted with TriZol from bulk PBMCs, CD4 and CD8 fractions, and dextramer-positive and dextramer-negative fractions.

The rearranged segments are TRBV27 and TRBJ1-5, with no confidently assigned D gene. This TCR derives from a young man who received the YFV17D yellow fever vaccine. This sample comprised CD8+ T cells not binding an NS4B(214-222) dextramer, sorted from PBMCs, obtained approximately 20 days after the first yellow fever vaccination. The label giving this sample's cell subset or site can be read as: NS4B epitope dextramer-negative CD8 T cells. The DNA sequence follows: TGTGCCAGCAGTTGGGGTGAGGATCAGCCCCAGCATTTT. This sequence encodes CASSWGEDQPQHF.